One sample yielded the 30 T cell receptor beta chains listed below, sequenced in a study of blood T cell repertoires in COVID-19. The method was immunoSEQ multiplex PCR; TCRdb's version includes in-frame clones alone and lacks a portion of them. The sample lists about 300,000 clones; roughly 89% were seen once. Sequencing was performed on peripheral blood. The receptors were sampled from a woman between 25 and 40 years old with COVID-19, enrolled during active disease.

The chain uses TRBV30 and TRBJ1-2, with D maybe TRBD1 (6 bases). Germline assignment: CDR1 GTSNPN and CDR2 SVGIG (reference sequence). Trimming pared 3 bases from V and 8 bases from J, leaving 25 bases between. CDR3 length: 16 residues. DNA for the CDR3: TGTGCCTGGAGCAAAACGGAGCGTGGGGGGGCGCAGGGCTACACCTTC. Translating it yields CAWSKTERGGAQGYTF.

The rearrangement uses TRBV19 and TRBJ2-2; D is unclear. The CDR3 sequence is 14 residues long. V was trimmed by 8 bases and J by 4 bases, leaving 14 bases between them. Looked up from germline, CDR1 is LNHDA and CDR2 is SQIVND (reference sequence). The CDR3 DNA sequence: TGTGCCAGTCGAGAACTATTGATCACCGGGGAGCTGTTTTTT. Its translation is CASRELLITGELFF.

This clone was detected a few times. The rearrangement joins TRBV2 to TRBJ1-6; 8 bases line up with TRBD1. J was trimmed by 6 bases and V by 5 bases; bases with no gene match: 9. This CDR3 has 16 amino acids. Looked up from germline, CDR1 is SNHLY and CDR2 is FYNNEI. DNA for the CDR3: TGTGCCAGCAGTTCCTTCGGGACAGGTAGTAATTCACCCCTCCACTTT. Its translation: CASSSFGTGSNSPLHF.

The CDR3 sequence: CASRDKIYEQYF. The CDR3 DNA sequence: TGTGCCAGCCGGGACAAGATCTACGAGCAGTACTTC. This rearrangement joins TRBV6-1 to TRBJ2-7; weak D call: TRBD1 (6 bases). V dropped 8 bases and J dropped 3 bases, with 11 bases sitting between them. Germline CDR1 MNHNS, CDR2 SASEGT. The CDR3 totals 12 residues.

This clone has only one observation. Other DNA sequences of this sample code for an identical CDR3. The V gene is TRBV6-5, the J gene TRBJ1-3; D is perhaps TRBD1 (5 bases). CDR1 is MNHEY and CDR2 is SVGAGI in the germline V gene. CDR3 length: 16 amino acids. With 0 bases removed from V and 0 bases from J, the gap between germline ends came to 9 bases. The CDR3 nucleotides are TGTGCCAGCAGTTACTCGGGCCAGGGCTCTGGAAACACCATATATTTT. Translated: CASSYSGQGSGNTIYF.

CDR3 in DNA: TGCGCCAGCAGCCAAGGCACAAGATACCAGAAGAACACTGAAGCTTTCTTT. Translating gives CASSQGTRYQKNTEAFF. This chain uses TRBV4-3 with TRBJ1-1, with D uncertain. The germline gives CDR1 LGHNA, CDR2 YSLEER. This CDR3 spans 17 amino acids. Trimming took off 1 base at V and 1 base at J, with 16 bases between the two ends.

V gene TRBV9 combines with J gene TRBJ2-3; 8 bases are shared with TRBD2. CDR1 and CDR2 from the germline V gene are SGDLS and YYNGEE. This CDR3 comprises 15 residues. Trimming removed 3 bases from V and 4 bases from J; junction bases left unmatched: 7. CDR3 sequence: CASSGSGVGADTQYF. CDR3 sequence (DNA): TGTGCCAGCAGCGGTAGCGGGGTCGGGGCAGATACGCAGTATTTT.

The chain carries TRBV27 and TRBJ2-1, with D perhaps matching TRBD2 (6 bases). Germline V gene sequence: CDR1 MNHEY, CDR2 SMNVEV (reference sequence). The germline V and J ends were trimmed by 6 bases and 1 base, with 10 bases remaining between them. This CDR3 region has 14 residues. CDR3 sequence (DNA): TGTGCCAGCAGATGGGGGGAATCCTACAATGAGCAGTTCTTC. Amino acids: CASRWGESYNEQFF.

In its sample, this clone was seen a few times. The chain carries TRBV5-8 and TRBJ1-5; TRBD1 is a possible D gene (5 bases). Germline assignment: CDR1 SGHTS and CDR2 YDEGEE. This CDR3 region has 15 residues. Trimming removed 0 bases from V and 4 bases from J, with 11 bases in between. In nucleotides, the CDR3 is TGTGCCAGCAGCTTGGCTTCCAGGGCGAATCAGCCCCAGCATTTT. Protein sequence: CASSLASRANQPQHF.

The chain carries TRBV6-4 and TRBJ1-2, with TRBD1 as a possible D gene (5 bases). The CDR3 has 15 amino acids. The V gene lost 2 bases and the J gene lost 4 bases, with 14 bases spanning the gap. The germline V gene encodes CDR1 MRHNA and CDR2 SNTAGT. The CDR3 DNA sequence: TGTGCCAGCAGTGACGATCAGGGTGCTTCCTATGGCTACACCTTC. Protein product: CASSDDQGASYGYTF.

Regarding this clone: Relative to the germline gene, one junction end is altered; a read error may explain this. The rearrangement joins TRBV7-9 to TRBJ1-2; D is uncertain. Germline-derived CDR1 and CDR2 are SEHNR and FQNEAQ (reference sequence). The CDR3 covers 12 residues. The CDR3 nucleotides are TGTGCCAGCAGCTCGCCTAATTATGGCTACACCTTC. Encoded protein: CASSSPNYGYTF.

The V and J genes are TRBV3-1 (or the pseudogene TRBV3-2) and TRBJ1-1; D is uncertain. CDR1 and CDR2 (germline): LGHDT, YNNKEL (reference sequence). V lost 2 bases to trimming and J lost 0 bases, with 4 bases between them. The CDR3 is 13 residues long. As DNA, the CDR3 is TGTGCCAGCAGCCAACAGATGAACACTGAAGCTTTCTTT. Its translation: CASSQQMNTEAFF.

This rearrangement joins TRBV2 to TRBJ1-5; D is unclear. The CDR3 totals 15 residues. Looked up from germline, CDR1 is SNHLY and CDR2 is FYNNEI. V lost 2 bases and J 0 bases, leaving 8 bases between the germline ends. CDR3 region: CASSESGYSNQPQHF. CDR3 DNA sequence: TGTGCCAGCAGTGAATCGGGGTATAGCAATCAGCCCCAGCATTTT.

This sequence joins TRBV7-8 and TRBJ2-7, with D tentatively TRBD2 (6 bases). CDR1 SGHVS and CDR2 FQNEAQ come from the germline V gene. V lost 5 bases and J lost 6, with 11 bases in between. This CDR3 spans 12 amino acids. CDR3 loop: CASSLGGGEQYV. The CDR3 coding sequence is TGTGCCAGCAGCCTTGGGGGAGGCGAGCAGTACGTC.

V gene TRBV5-1 combines with J gene TRBJ1-4, with D perhaps matching TRBD1 (5 bases). The germline V gene encodes CDR1 SGHRS and CDR2 YFSETQ. Trimming removed 5 bases at V and 4 bases at J, with 12 bases between. The CDR3 consists of 14 residues. The CDR3 DNA reads as TGCGCCAGCAGGACCGGGACTTTTAATGAAAAACTGTTTTTT. Translated, it gives CASRTGTFNEKLFF. The whole variable domain, filled in from reference TRBV5-1 and TRBJ1-4, reads KAGVTQTPRYLIKTRGQQVTLSCSPISGHRSVSWYQQTPGQGLQFLFEYFSETQRNKGNFPGRFSGRQFSNSRSEMNVSTLELGDSALYLCASRTGTFNEKLFFGSGTQLSVL.

This chain's CDR3 is CSAPSGGSAGELFF. CDR3 DNA: TGCAGCGCTCCTAGCGGGGGGTCGGCCGGGGAGCTGTTTTTT. J is TRBJ2-2 and V is TRBV29-1, with TRBD2 identical over 11 bases. Germline CDR1 SQVTM, CDR2 ANQGSEA. V shed 7 bases, J shed 6 bases, and the junction held 7 bases outside the gene matches. The CDR3 runs 14 residues.

The chain uses TRBV11-2 and TRBJ1-2; D might be TRBD1 (5 bases). V dropped 4 bases and J dropped 5 bases, with 17 bases sitting between them. The CDR3 loop spans 15 amino acids. CDR1 and CDR2 (germline): SGHAT, FQNNGV. As DNA, the CDR3 is TGTGCCAGCAGCTCCCCCCGGGGGAAGGCTTATGGCTACACCTTC. It specifies CASSSPRGKAYGYTF. Using reference TRBV11-2 and TRBJ1-2 for the parts outside the CDR3, the full variable domain is EAGVAQSPRYKIIEKRQSVAFWCNPISGHATLYWYQQILGQGPKLLIQFQNNGVVDDSQLPKDRFSAERLKGVDSTLKIQPAKLEDSAVYLCASSSPRGKAYGYTFGSGTRLTVV.

The V call is TRBV3-1 (or the pseudogene TRBV3-2), the J call TRBJ2-2; 9 bases line up with TRBD1. Germline CDR1 and CDR2: LGHDT and YNNKEL (reference sequence). Trimming removed 2 bases from V and 1 base from J; junction bases left unmatched: 2. This CDR3 spans 16 amino acids. CDR3 region: CASSQWGQGNTGELFF. DNA of the CDR3: TGTGCCAGCAGCCAATGGGGACAGGGGAACACCGGGGAGCTGTTTTTT.

The J gene is TRBJ1-1, the V gene TRBV5-1; D is possibly TRBD1 (6 bases). With 5 bases removed from V and 6 bases from J, the gap between germline ends came to 17 bases. The CDR3 has 14 residues. Germline loops: CDR1 SGHRS, CDR2 YFSETQ. CDR3 loop: CASRTNPGAAEAFF. In nucleotides, the CDR3 is TGCGCCAGCAGAACCAATCCAGGGGCTGCTGAAGCTTTCTTT. Variable domain in full (rest from reference TRBV5-1 and TRBJ1-1): KAGVTQTPRYLIKTRGQQVTLSCSPISGHRSVSWYQQTPGQGLQFLFEYFSETQRNKGNFPGRFSGRQFSNSRSEMNVSTLELGDSALYLCASRTNPGAAEAFFGQGTRLTVV.

This rearrangement joins TRBV19 to TRBJ2-4, with TRBD2 identical over 10 bases. Germline-derived CDR1 and CDR2 are LNHDA and SQIVND (reference sequence). The CDR3 is 21 amino acids. V lost 3 bases and J lost 0; bases outside the gene matches: 17. The CDR3 region has the DNA TGTGCCAGTAGTATGGTCCCGCCTAGCGGGGGTCTCCGGCTAGCCAAAAACATTCAGTACTTC. Its protein product is CASSMVPPSGGLRLAKNIQYF.

The rearrangement uses TRBV10-3 and TRBJ2-7; 8 nucleotides align to TRBD1. The CDR3 contains 14 residues. V was clipped by 4 bases and J by 1 base; unmatched bases: 3. Germline values: CDR1 ENHRY, CDR2 SYGVKD. The CDR3 nucleotides are TGTGCCATCAGTGGTGACAGGGGATCCTACGAGCAGTACTTC. Translated, it gives CAISGDRGSYEQYF.

This chain joins TRBV19 and TRBJ2-4; the match to TRBD1 covers 12 bases. Germline CDR1 LNHDA, CDR2 SQIVND (reference sequence). CDR3 size: 14 residues. V gave up 8 bases and J gave up 8 bases; unmatched junction bases: 7. The CDR3 region is CASWDRGRRDIQYF. The CDR3 nucleotides are TGTGCCAGTTGGGACAGGGGGCGGCGAGACATTCAGTACTTC.

J is TRBJ1-5 and V is TRBV7-2; 9 bases align to TRBD1. This CDR3 spans 14 amino acids. Germline V gives CDR1 SGHTA, CDR2 FQGNSA. After removal of 2 bases from V and 8 bases from J, the junction contained 4 bases not matched to a gene. The CDR3 sequence is CASSLTTGGKPQHF. CDR3 coding DNA: TGTGCCAGCAGCTTAACAACAGGGGGCAAGCCCCAGCATTTT.

The CDR3 coding sequence is TGTGCCAGCAGCTTGTTACGGGGGGACCCTGGCTACACCTTC. This gives the protein CASSLLRGDPGYTF. The genes are TRBV5-6 and TRBJ1-2; possibly TRBD1 for D (5 bases). V lost 1 base to trimming and J lost 7 bases, with 14 bases between them. This CDR3 has 14 amino acids. Germline CDR1 and CDR2: SGHDT and YYEEEE.

The chain combines TRBV7-9 with TRBJ1-4, with D uncertain. Germline CDR1 SEHNR, CDR2 FQNEAQ (reference sequence). The germline V and J ends were trimmed by 2 bases and 0 bases, with 7 bases remaining between them. This CDR3 spans 15 amino acids. CDR3 sequence: CASSLRGATNEKLFF. The CDR3 nucleotides read TGTGCCAGCAGCTTACGAGGAGCAACTAATGAAAAACTGTTTTTT.

This clone has just a few counts. The V gene is TRBV11-2, the J gene TRBJ2-7; TRBD1 matches 8 bases. Germline CDR1 is SGHAT and CDR2 is FQNNGV. Trimming took 3 bases from V and 0 from J; bases not matched to a gene: 4. The CDR3 has 15 amino acids. CDR3 nucleotide sequence: TGTGCCAGCAGCTTGGACAGGGATCTCTCCTACGAGCAGTACTTC. This encodes CASSLDRDLSYEQYF.

The V and J genes are TRBV6-5 and TRBJ2-7; tentative D call: TRBD2 (6 bases). Germline loops: CDR1 MNHEY, CDR2 SVGAGI. V shed 5 bases and J shed 6 bases, with 14 bases lying between them. CDR3 length: 13 residues. DNA of the CDR3: TGTGCCAGCAGTCGGGACTTCGAATCCGAGCAGTACGTC. It translates to CASSRDFESEQYV.

This clone was counted a single time. The chain has TRBV19 and TRBJ1-1; the match to TRBD1 covers 7 bases. V dropped 8 bases and J dropped 7; count of bases not matched to a gene: 10. CDR3 length: 13 amino acids. Germline loops: CDR1 LNHDA, CDR2 SQIVND (reference sequence). The CDR3 region is CASQGDLHVEAFF. CDR3 bases: TGTGCCAGTCAGGGGGATTTGCACGTTGAAGCTTTCTTT.

The V gene is TRBV7-9, the J gene TRBJ1-4; no firm D call. CDR3 size: 14 residues. V gave up 6 bases and J gave up 0 bases, with 8 bases separating them. Germline CDR1 reads SEHNR; CDR2 reads FQNEAQ (reference sequence). The CDR3: CASSLRSTNEKLFF. CDR3 nucleotides: TGTGCCAGCAGTCTCCGTTCAACTAATGAAAAACTGTTTTTT.

This chain joins TRBV11-1 and TRBJ2-3; D is undetermined. This CDR3 is built from 12 residues. The germline CDR1 and CDR2 sequences are SGHAT and FQDESV (reference sequence). The V gene lost 4 bases and the J gene lost 4 bases, with 6 bases spanning the gap. The CDR3 DNA reads TGTGCCAGCAGCTCGGGTGCAGATACGCAGTATTTT. Residues: CASSSGADTQYF.